These 9 T cell receptor beta chains were sequenced from one sample in a study of patients and donors after allogeneic stem cell transplantation. TCRdb itself ran the RT-PCR reads through MiXCR, one entry per CDR3 protein. This repertoire shows approximately 37,000 distinct CDR3 sequences, 25% to 35% found once; its top ten account for about 78%. Sequenced input: blood, either unsorted or a sorted T cell fraction (not recorded which). Receptor source: a human donor who was either an allogeneic HSCT recipient or a stem cell or donor lymphocyte infusion donor (not recorded which). It is not recorded whose cells these are; they may come from a transplant donor.

This clonotype was seen repeatedly, ten times or more. This chain joins TRBV20-1 and TRBJ2-1; TRBD2 aligns across 7 bases. The V segment lost 5 bases and the J segment 8 bases; nucleotides outside the gene matches: 3. The CDR3 consists of 11 residues. Germline V gene lookup returns CDR1 DFQATT and CDR2 SNEGSKA (reference sequence). CDR3 loop: CSAVLAYEQFF. The CDR3 DNA sequence: TGCAGTGCTGTACTAGCGTATGAGCAGTTCTTC.

The V call is TRBV9, the J call TRBJ2-1, with 11 bases matching TRBD2. V shed 4 bases and J 1 base; nucleotides not matched to a gene: 16. The CDR3 runs 20 residues. Per germline, CDR1 SGDLS and CDR2 YYNGEE. The DNA of the CDR3 is TGTGCCAGCAGCCCTCGGACAGCCACTAGCGGGAGAAAGTCCTACAATGAGCAGTTCTTC. Translated, it gives CASSPRTATSGRKSYNEQFF. Full variable domain (remainder filled in from reference TRBV9 and TRBJ2-1): DSGVTQTPKHLITATGQRVTLRCSPRSGDLSVYWYQQSLDQGLQFLIQYYNGEERAKGNILERFSAQQFPDLHSELNLSSLELGDSALYFCASSPRTATSGRKSYNEQFFGPGTRLTVL.

The chain links TRBV7-9 to TRBJ2-2; D unresolved. Trimming took off 1 base at V and 5 bases at J, with 8 bases between the two ends. CDR3 size: 14 residues. Germline lookup yields CDR1 SEHNR and CDR2 FQNEAQ (reference sequence). For the CDR3, the DNA is TGTGCCAGCAGCTTAGAGGCTGAAACCGGGGAGCTGTTTTTT. Amino acid sequence: CASSLEAETGELFF.

V is TRBV7-3 and J is TRBJ2-3, with no clear D. With 5 bases removed from V and 1 base from J, the gap between germline ends came to 10 bases. Germline CDR1 reads SGHTA; CDR2 reads FQGTGA. The CDR3 totals 14 residues. The CDR3 DNA follows: TGTGCCAGCAGCCTGATGGCAGGCACAGATACGCAGTATTTT. This sequence encodes CASSLMAGTDTQYF.

The chain uses TRBV7-3 and TRBJ2-1; the D gene is possibly TRBD1 (5 bases). This CDR3 is 13 amino acids long. With 5 bases removed from V and 4 bases from J, the gap between germline ends came to 9 bases. Germline assignment: CDR1 SGHTA and CDR2 FQGTGA. The CDR3 region has the DNA TGTGCCAGCAGCCTGGACACGTACAATGAGCAGTTCTTC. Translated, it gives CASSLDTYNEQFF.

The chain carries TRBV6-5 and TRBJ2-3; 14 bases match TRBD2. The CDR3 consists of 17 residues. Per germline, CDR1 MNHEY and CDR2 SVGAGI. V lost 3 bases, J lost 5 bases, and 7 bases stayed unmatched. This CDR3 reads CASSYGLAGGKGDTQYF. The CDR3 DNA reads as TGTGCCAGCAGTTATGGACTAGCGGGAGGAAAAGGAGATACGCAGTATTTT.

The rearrangement joins TRBV28 to TRBJ1-4; tentatively, D is TRBD1 (5 bases). V was shortened by 6 bases and J by 0 bases, with 11 bases between the two germline ends. Germline CDR1 and CDR2: MDHEN and SYDVKM. CDR3 length: 15 amino acids. CDR3 coding DNA: TGTGCCAGCAGATGGGACGCTGCAACTAATGAAAAACTGTTTTTT. This sequence encodes CASRWDAATNEKLFF.

This rearrangement joins TRBV4-2 to TRBJ2-3; D is tentatively TRBD1 or TRBD2 (5 bases each). The CDR3 length is 14 residues. Between the trimmed V and J ends, which lost 5 bases and 2 bases, there was a span of 11 bases. Germline V CDR1 and CDR2: LGHNA, YNFKEQ. CDR3 sequence (DNA): TGTGCCAGCAGCTCCCGGGACCCCACAGATACGCAGTATTTT. This gives the protein CASSSRDPTDTQYF.

The chain links TRBV28 to TRBJ2-3; weak D call: TRBD1 (6 bases). The CDR3 sequence is 15 residues long. Germline V gene lookup returns CDR1 MDHEN and CDR2 SYDVKM. With 3 bases removed from V and 2 bases from J, the gap between germline ends came to 12 bases. CDR3 region: CASSFQGPHTDTQYF. The DNA of the CDR3 is TGTGCCAGCAGTTTTCAGGGGCCCCACACAGATACGCAGTATTTT.